The 3 T cell receptor beta chains presented below share a single source sample, sequenced in a study of beta chain features in type 1 diabetes. These receptors' antigens are unknown. General study points: Among all four CD4+ subsets, Type 1 diabetes patients had TCRB CDR3s that were moderately but significantly shorter.

cDNA synthesis used the whole RNA isolate, giving expressed TCRB sequences. Data came from immunoSEQ multiplex PCR; TCRdb stores just in-frame clones and leaves some out. The sample records about 47,000 clones, roughly 47% being singletons. The source material was stem cell memory CD4+ T cells from blood. These receptors were collected from a man in his thirties or forties with type 1 diabetes.

This clone has more than one count but fewer than ten. The chain couples TRBV7-3 to TRBJ2-5; 12 positions match TRBD2. V was pared by 0 bases and J by 1 base, with 6 bases of the junction left unmatched. The CDR3 covers 18 residues. The V gene's germline CDR1 is SGHTA and CDR2 FQGTGA. CDR3 sequence (DNA): TGTGCCAGCAGCTTAACGGGACTAGCGGGTCTAACCCAAGAGACCCAGTACTTC. Translating it yields CASSLTGLAGLTQETQYF.

This clone was seen a few times. The J gene is TRBJ2-6, the V gene TRBV2; 7 bases are a match to TRBD2. This CDR3 comprises 16 residues. From germline, CDR1 is SNHLY and CDR2 FYNNEI. The V and J ends lost 4 bases and 2 bases, in that order; junction bases with no gene match: 5. In DNA, the CDR3 is TGTGCCAGCAGTGTGCAAGGGAGGGCTGGGGCCAACGTCCTGACTTTC. Translation: CASSVQGRAGANVLTF.

The rearrangement uses TRBV19 and TRBJ2-2, with D maybe TRBD1 (6 bases). Per germline, CDR1 LNHDA and CDR2 SQIVND (reference sequence). This CDR3 is built from 15 residues. With 10 bases removed from V and 0 bases from J, the gap between germline ends came to 15 bases. CDR3 sequence reads: CATATGTANTGELFF. CDR3 sequence (DNA): TGTGCCACCGCGACAGGCACCGCGAACACCGGGGAGCTGTTTTTT.